The T cell receptor (beta chain) described here comes from a study of control samples from healthy donors and cancer patients (dated by TCRdb to 2018 to 2021). V is cut by 2 bases and J by 1 base, and the space between the germline ends is 9 bases. The germline V gene (reference sequence) specifies SEHNR as CDR1 and FQNEAQ as CDR2. The cysteine opens and the phenylalanine closes a CDR3 of 14 amino acids. Kept here is only the CDR3 DNA, which spans 42 bases and is read in frame from base 1. Points on this clone: Its antigen remains undetermined. The record has no base qualities; no much larger clone is one base away.

Library preparation was by the immunoSEQ multiplex PCR assay. TCRdb obtained this table from immuneACCESS and retained in-frame rearrangements with V and J assigned. These tables miss some clones; where compared with another copy, unresolved V genes account for less than half of the shortfall, and the remainder is unexplained. This sample holds more than 60,000 clones; about 90% were observed only once. Roughly 5.7% of the sample rests with the top ten. Sample: PBMCs. The receptor comes from a man aged 55 to 69 with colorectal cancer. The chain is made from TRBV7-9 and TRBJ2-7, with the D gene not confidently named. Read as DNA, the sequence is TGTGCCAGCAGCTTAAGTGCCTCTTCCTACGAGCAGTACTTC. Its protein is CASSLSASSYEQYF. Reference TRBV7-9 and TRBJ2-7 genes cover what lies past the CDR3, so the full variable domain is DTGVSQNPRHKITKRGQNVTFRCDPISEHNRLYWYRQTLGQGPEFLTYFQNEAQLEKSRLLSDRFSAERPKGSFSTLEIQRTEQGDSAMYLCASSLSASSYEQYFGPGTRLTVT.